Listed below are T cell receptor beta chains from one sample, sequenced in a study of monozygotic twins with inflammatory bowel disease. TCRdb reprocessed the 5' RACE reads, keeping one entry per CDR3 protein, no DNA. The sample has fewer than 550,000 distinct CDR3 sequences. Sequencing used blood. The receptors were gathered from a human donor with ulcerative colitis or Crohn's disease, or a healthy co-twin of an affected twin (not recorded which). The CDR3 runs from the conserved cysteine through the conserved F or W.

CDR3aa	v_gene	j_gene
CASTLGASGTTDTQYF	TRBV19	TRBJ2-3
CASSIYEDTQYF	TRBV5-1	TRBJ2-3
CASSLRHGELFF	TRBV5-6	TRBJ2-2
CASSDGWAGGNTIYF	TRBV7-9	TRBJ1-3
CASSSSRAADTQYF	TRBV12-3/TRBV12-4	TRBJ2-3
CASSPLGQEFRGELFF	TRBV12-3/TRBV12-4	TRBJ2-2
CASSLRTSPNPLSYEQYF	TRBV5-1	TRBJ2-7
CASSQDRGWDNEQFF	TRBV4-3	TRBJ2-1
CASSLQTGANVLTF	TRBV7-3	TRBJ2-6
CAWSVQLGENFSPLHF	TRBV30	TRBJ1-6
CASSQDALPYDTQYF	TRBV3-1	TRBJ2-3
CASSPPSAGRAWGNTGELFF	TRBV4-2	TRBJ2-2
CASSYSSSGGAVMTQYF	TRBV6-5	TRBJ2-7
CASRLGTSGRRQETQYF	TRBV7-9	TRBJ2-5
CASSGGLADTQYF	TRBV2	TRBJ2-3
CASSSHRGPGQPQHF	TRBV6-1	TRBJ1-5
CASSLEVSNTGELFF	TRBV7-2	TRBJ2-2
CASSSGTSGGLGKNIQYF	TRBV5-4	TRBJ2-4
CASSPSVSLTGGSPLHF	TRBV18	TRBJ1-6
CASSLTDFRGGEHF	TRBV28	TRBJ1-5
CASSLSAGNYNEQFF	TRBV7-3	TRBJ2-1
CASSVRGLDEKLFF	TRBV7-9	TRBJ1-4
CASSYSGGSSYEQYF	TRBV6-5	TRBJ2-7
CDTSRGSSSYEQYF	TRBV15	TRBJ2-7
CASKETSGRWSTDTQYF	TRBV19	TRBJ2-3
CASSPRPSGRTGNGELFF	TRBV11-1	TRBJ2-2
CASSLGSGTSYNEQFF	TRBV7-2	TRBJ2-1
CASSVLAGGPREQFF	TRBV9	TRBJ2-1
CASSLDQGQRAFF	TRBV5-6	TRBJ1-1
CAWSGNGRVDTQYF	TRBV30	TRBJ2-3
CASSLGEIQYF	TRBV7-2	TRBJ2-4
CASTGTVYGYTF	TRBV10-2	TRBJ1-2
CAWRIGWTNTGELFF	TRBV30	TRBJ2-2
CSVVRGTSGTVSADTQYF	TRBV29-1	TRBJ2-3
CASSNGGQSRFF	TRBV11-2	TRBJ2-1
CASSLGGGWDSNQPQHF	TRBV5-5	TRBJ1-5
CASSDRSGGTDTQYF	TRBV6-1	TRBJ2-3
CASSLAFAKNNEQFF	TRBV11-2	TRBJ2-1
CASSSAGTRSNNQPQHF	TRBV6-2/TRBV6-3	TRBJ1-5
CASSQAGSNYGYTF	TRBV4-2	TRBJ1-2
CSAPGLARDTQYF	TRBV20-1	TRBJ2-3
CASTLDVDRRQETQYF	TRBV6-2/TRBV6-3	TRBJ2-5
CASSSSGTGLEETQYF	TRBV18	TRBJ2-5
CASPPLGYRDQETQYF	TRBV18	TRBJ2-5
CSARDRREGPEQYF	TRBV20-1	TRBJ2-7
CASSPSRGNEKLFF	TRBV5-6	TRBJ1-4
CASSVGGVGTDTQYF	TRBV5-1	TRBJ2-3
CASSVGVGANVLTF	TRBV9	TRBJ2-6
CASSLAGTSVDTQYF	TRBV7-6	TRBJ2-3